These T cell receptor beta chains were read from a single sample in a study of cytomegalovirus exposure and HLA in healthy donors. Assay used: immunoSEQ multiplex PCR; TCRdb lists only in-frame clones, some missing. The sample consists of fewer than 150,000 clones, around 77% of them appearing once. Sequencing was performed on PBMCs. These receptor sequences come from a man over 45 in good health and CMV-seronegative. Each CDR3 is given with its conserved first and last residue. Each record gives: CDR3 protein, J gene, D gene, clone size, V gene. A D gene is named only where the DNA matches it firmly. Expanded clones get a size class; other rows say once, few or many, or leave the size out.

CDR3 protein: CASSLRALNEQFF
J gene: TRBJ2-1
D gene: -
clone size: -
V gene: TRBV27

CDR3 protein: CASSTGEMNTEAFF
J gene: TRBJ1-1
D gene: -
clone size: once
V gene: TRBV6-5

CDR3 protein: CASSDAYRDMGNEQFF
J gene: TRBJ2-1
D gene: -
clone size: -
V gene: TRBV25-1

CDR3 protein: CASSKTGPTEQFF
J gene: TRBJ2-1
D gene: TRBD1
clone size: -
V gene: TRBV28

CDR3 protein: CASSPGTPPGGYTF
J gene: TRBJ1-2
D gene: -
clone size: -
V gene: TRBV27

CDR3 protein: CASRWREGNEQYF
J gene: TRBJ2-7
D gene: TRBD2
clone size: -
V gene: TRBV6-1

CDR3 protein: CSVDRGGTEAFF
J gene: TRBJ1-1
D gene: -
clone size: -
V gene: TRBV29-1

CDR3 protein: CASSLMGNEAFF
J gene: TRBJ1-1
D gene: -
clone size: few
V gene: TRBV7-8

CDR3 protein: CASSPNIAGALSNEQYF
J gene: TRBJ2-7
D gene: TRBD2
clone size: -
V gene: TRBV18

CDR3 protein: CASSLETGGSAGANVLTF
J gene: TRBJ2-6
D gene: TRBD1
clone size: -
V gene: TRBV5-6

CDR3 protein: CASSFQEVGGEAFF
J gene: TRBJ1-1
D gene: -
clone size: -
V gene: TRBV28

CDR3 protein: CASRETGQKNIQYF
J gene: TRBJ2-4
D gene: TRBD1
clone size: -
V gene: TRBV6-1

CDR3 protein: CASSPRVRASYEQYF
J gene: TRBJ2-7
D gene: -
clone size: few
V gene: TRBV11-2

CDR3 protein: CASSLARRGDTQYF
J gene: TRBJ2-3
D gene: -
clone size: -
V gene: TRBV7-3

CDR3 protein: CASSQGPPGQGSGYTF
J gene: TRBJ1-2
D gene: TRBD1
clone size: -
V gene: TRBV4-1

CDR3 protein: CASSVPDSNTGELFF
J gene: TRBJ2-2
D gene: -
clone size: -
V gene: TRBV2

CDR3 protein: CASTSLGPDVSGNTIYF
J gene: TRBJ1-3
D gene: -
clone size: -
V gene: TRBV28

CDR3 protein: CAWNADRGGGELFF
J gene: TRBJ2-2
D gene: TRBD1
clone size: -
V gene: TRBV30

CDR3 protein: CASSPEIGELFF
J gene: TRBJ2-2
D gene: -
clone size: -
V gene: TRBV11-2

CDR3 protein: CASSLRPLASGLSTDTQYF
J gene: TRBJ2-3
D gene: TRBD2
clone size: once
V gene: TRBV28

CDR3 protein: CASSGTSNEQFF
J gene: TRBJ2-1
D gene: TRBD2
clone size: -
V gene: TRBV6-1

CDR3 protein: CSVVGAAETQYF
J gene: -
D gene: -
clone size: -
V gene: TRBV29-1